This T cell receptor (beta chain) was recorded in a study of PD-1 blockade in classical Hodgkin lymphoma. This clone was recorded once. V lost 1 base to trimming and J lost 9 bases; unmatched junction nucleotides: 4. The CDR3 is 14 residues long. Per germline, CDR1 SGHTA and CDR2 FQGNSA. Each patient experienced a relapse that followed autologous stem cell transplantation, and brentuximab vedotin exposure varied. Profiled with immunoSEQ multiplex PCR; TCRdb holds only in-frame clones, not every one. The sample lists around 150,000 clones, around 73% occurring once. This sequence originates from a human donor with classical Hodgkin lymphoma. V is TRBV7-2 and J is TRBJ2-1; TRBD2 agrees at 9 bases. The input for sequencing was peripheral blood mononuclear cells (PBMCs), taken before the second cycle of nivolumab. CDR3: CASSLGGRAFEQFF. The CDR3 DNA reads TGTGCCAGCAGCTTAGGCGGGAGGGCCTTTGAGCAGTTCTTC. Together with reference TRBV7-2 and TRBJ2-1, the CDR3 gives the full variable domain: GAGVSQSPSNKVTEKGKDVELRCDPISGHTALYWYRQSLGQGLEFLIYFQGNSAPDKSGLPSDRFSAERTGGSVSTLTIQRTQQEDSAVYLCASSLGGRAFEQFFGPGTRLTVL.